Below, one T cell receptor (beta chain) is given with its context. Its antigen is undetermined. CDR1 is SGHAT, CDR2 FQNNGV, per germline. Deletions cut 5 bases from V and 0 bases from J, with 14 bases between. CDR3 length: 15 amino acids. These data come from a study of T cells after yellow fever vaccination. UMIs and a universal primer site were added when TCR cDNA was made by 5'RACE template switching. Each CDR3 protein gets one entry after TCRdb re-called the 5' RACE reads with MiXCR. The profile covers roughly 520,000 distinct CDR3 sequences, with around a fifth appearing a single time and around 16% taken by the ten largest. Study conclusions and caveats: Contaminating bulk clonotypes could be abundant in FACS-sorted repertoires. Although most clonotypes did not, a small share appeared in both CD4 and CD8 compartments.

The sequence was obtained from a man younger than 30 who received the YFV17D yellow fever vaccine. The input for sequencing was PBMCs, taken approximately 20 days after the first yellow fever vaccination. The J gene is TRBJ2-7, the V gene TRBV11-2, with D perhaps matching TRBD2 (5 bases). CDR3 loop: CASSRPGIRSYEQYF. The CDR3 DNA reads TGTGCCAGCAGCCGACCGGGGATACGCTCCTACGAGCAGTACTTC.